One and the same sample provided the 7 T cell receptor beta chains below, sequenced in a study of shared clonotypes between healthy human individuals. Generated by immunoSEQ multiplex PCR, the TCRdb table keeps only in-frame clones and is missing some. This table has around 2.5 million clones, approximately 93% appearing once. The specimen was naive CD4+ T cells from PBMCs. Subset given: CD45RA+ positively selected. The receptor source for this set is a man younger than 30 in good health. Some clones in this sample may be carry-over from other donors' samples.

The J gene is TRBJ2-2, the V gene TRBV5-1, with a weak D call TRBD1 (7 bases). Trimming stripped 2 bases from V and 4 bases from J, with 12 bases between. The CDR3 is made up of 15 amino acids. The germline CDR1 and CDR2 sequences are SGHRS and YFSETQ. The CDR3 here is CASSLQGRLTGELFF. The CDR3 bases are TGCGCCAGCAGCTTACAGGGGAGGCTCACCGGGGAGCTGTTTTTT.

V gene TRBV28 combines with J gene TRBJ2-7; possible D gene TRBD1, 5 bases. The germline V and J ends were trimmed by 6 bases and 3 bases, with 18 bases remaining between them. The germline gives CDR1 MDHEN, CDR2 SYDVKM. This CDR3 comprises 15 residues. CDR3 loop: CASSLLRVGNYEQYF. In DNA form, the CDR3 reads TGTGCCAGCAGCCTCCTCAGGGTGGGGAACTACGAGCAGTACTTC.

A single count supports this clone. A read error may account for a junction end that differs from germline. The chain is built from TRBV28 and TRBJ1-2, with 8 bases that match TRBD1. Germline CDR1 reads MDHEN; CDR2 reads SYDVKM. CDR3 length equals 16 residues. As DNA, the CDR3 is TGTGCCAACAGTTTATCTATGACAGGGGACTTCTATGGCTACACCTTC. It is translated as CANSLSMTGDFYGYTF.

The genes are TRBV5-1 and TRBJ2-1, with 11 bases fitting TRBD2. This CDR3 spans 16 amino acids. The junction had 7 bases not matched to a gene; V was cut back by 2 bases and J by 6 bases. Germline CDR1 SGHRS, CDR2 YFSETQ. The CDR3 here is CASSFPGTSGANEQFF. The CDR3 DNA is TGCGCCAGCAGCTTCCCCGGGACTAGCGGAGCCAATGAGCAGTTCTTC.

The chain has TRBV7-2 and TRBJ2-1, with 8 positions matching TRBD2. The CDR3 runs to 15 residues. Per the germline V gene, CDR1 is SGHTA and CDR2 is FQGNSA. J lost 10 bases, V lost 4 bases, and 12 bases had no gene match. Here the CDR3 reads CASSSASGPDREQFF. The CDR3 DNA reads TGTGCCAGCAGCTCAGCTAGCGGGCCCGATCGGGAGCAGTTCTTC.

V usage is TRBV7-8 and J usage is TRBJ1-1; 10 bases agree with TRBD1. CDR3 length: 18 amino acids. Looked up from germline, CDR1 is SGHVS and CDR2 is FQNEAQ. The J segment lost 0 bases and the V segment lost 1 base, leaving 8 bases of the junction unmatched. CDR3 amino acids: CASSLGQGATPMNTEAFF. CDR3 sequence (DNA): TGTGCCAGCAGCTTAGGACAGGGGGCCACACCAATGAACACTGAAGCTTTCTTT.

The V and J genes are TRBV4-1 and TRBJ1-1; 12 bases map to TRBD1. Trimming removed 1 base from V and 5 bases from J; junction bases left unmatched: 14. The CDR3 loop spans 19 amino acids. The germline V gene encodes CDR1 MGHRA and CDR2 YSYEKL. The CDR3 nucleotides read TGCGCCAGCAGCCAAGGAGGAAAAGGGGACAGGGGGCAGTGGACTGAAGCTTTCTTT. Translation: CASSQGGKGDRGQWTEAFF.